This T cell receptor beta chain was obtained from a study of blood T cell repertoires in COVID-19. Study-level background: PBMCs, B-cell-depleted T cells, or T cells were the source of the cDNA or gDNA that made up the material.

In the source study's methods: Reference gene primer amplification gave estimated nucleated cell counts. The data were produced by immunoSEQ multiplex PCR, yet TCRdb's version contains in-frame clones alone and is incomplete. V and J calls plus clone size are reproduced from that table; the DNA served to infer D and trimming. This sample has about 400,000 clones, with 85% to 90% found just once. Enrollees, roughly 18 to 95 years old, lived in approximately 25 US areas. The study assigned cohorts using participant-reported clinical history. The specimen was PBMCs or T cells enriched from blood (not recorded which). The TCR was taken from a woman between 25 and 40 years old who had recovered from COVID-19.

DNA of the CDR3: TGTGCCATCAGTGGGACTAGCGGGGGCCGATTCACAGATACGCAGTATTTT. Protein: CAISGTSGGRFTDTQYF. The rearrangement uses TRBV10-3 and TRBJ2-3, with 13 bases identical to TRBD2. V lost 4 bases and J lost 2; bases outside the gene matches: 6. From germline, CDR1 is ENHRY and CDR2 SYGVKD. The CDR3 extends over 17 amino acids.